The entry that follows covers one T cell receptor (beta chain) sequence. The antigen is undetermined. TCRdb's copy holds only in-frame clones and misses some; the assay was immunoSEQ multiplex PCR. The data show approximately 190,000 clones, 94% seen once. These data come from a study of T cell responses to AZD1222 COVID-19 vaccine. Study results and caveats: Every sample of the repertoires postdated the peak T cell response.

This material consisted of peripheral blood, taken on day 0 of AZD1222 vaccination. This receptor was obtained from an adult in good health.

The CDR3 region has the DNA TGTGCCAGCAGAGCCGGGACTATAAACACCGGGGAGCTGTTTTTT. This encodes CASRAGTINTGELFF. The chain joins TRBV28 to TRBJ2-2; 7 bases match TRBD2. Germline V gene lookup returns CDR1 MDHEN and CDR2 SYDVKM. Germline trimming cut 6 bases from V and 2 bases from J; bases unmatched to any gene: 6. CDR3 length: 15 amino acids.